This TCR beta chain was found in a study of blood T cell repertoires in COVID-19. Study as a whole: Sites across the United States, Italy and Spain contributed samples from acute and convalescent COVID-19. Sources were T cells, B-cell-depleted T cells, or PBMCs; the material itself was cDNA or gDNA.

In the source study's methods: Reference gene primer amplification in the assay estimated nucleated cell counts. The method was immunoSEQ multiplex PCR; TCRdb's version includes in-frame clones alone and lacks a portion of them. That table supplies the V and J calls and clone size; D and trimming were determined from the DNA. The sample comprises 300,000 or so clones, about 89% of which are singletons, and approximately 8% rests with the top ten. The clonotype was recovered from a woman aged 45-59 years who had recovered from COVID-19. The material sequenced was peripheral blood.

This chain's CDR3 is CASSIARYTEAFF. CDR3 nucleotides: TGTGCCAGTAGTATAGCGAGATACACTGAAGCTTTCTTT. The rearrangement links TRBV19 to TRBJ1-1, with D unclear. Germline-derived CDR1 and CDR2 are LNHDA and SQIVND (reference sequence). Between the trimmed V and J ends, which lost 1 base and 3 bases, there was a span of 6 bases. The CDR3 contains 13 residues.